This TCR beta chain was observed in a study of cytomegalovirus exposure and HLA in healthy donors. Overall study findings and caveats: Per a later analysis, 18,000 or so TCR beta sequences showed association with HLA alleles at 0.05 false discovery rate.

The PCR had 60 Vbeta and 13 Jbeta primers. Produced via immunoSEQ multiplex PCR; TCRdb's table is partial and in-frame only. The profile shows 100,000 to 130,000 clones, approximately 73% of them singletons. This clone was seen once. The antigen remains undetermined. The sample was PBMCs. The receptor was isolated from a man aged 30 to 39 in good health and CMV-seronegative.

The CDR3 DNA reads TGTGCCAGCACTCGGGGGGGCTTGAACACTGAAGCTTTCTTT. Protein sequence: CASTRGGLNTEAFF. The chain combines TRBV6-1 with TRBJ1-1; maybe TRBD1 (6 bases). The ends were cut back, 7 bases at V and 0 bases at J, with 12 bases in the middle. This CDR3 has 14 residues. The germline V gene encodes CDR1 MNHNS and CDR2 SASEGT.